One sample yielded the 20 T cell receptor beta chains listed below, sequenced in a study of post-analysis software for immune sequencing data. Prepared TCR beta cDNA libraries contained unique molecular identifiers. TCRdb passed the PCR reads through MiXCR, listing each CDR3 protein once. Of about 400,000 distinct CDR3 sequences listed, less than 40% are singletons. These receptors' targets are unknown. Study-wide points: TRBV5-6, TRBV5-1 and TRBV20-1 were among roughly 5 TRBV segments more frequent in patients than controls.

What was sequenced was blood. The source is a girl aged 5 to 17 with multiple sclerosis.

DNA of the CDR3: TGTGCCAGCAGCGCTTATTTTCCGATCGGTGAAGCTTTCTTT. Protein: CASSAYFPIGEAFF. J is TRBJ1-1 and V is TRBV6-1, with D unclear. V lost 6 bases to trimming and J lost 7 bases, with 18 bases between them. The CDR3 is 14 amino acids. Germline assignment: CDR1 MNHNS and CDR2 SASEGT.

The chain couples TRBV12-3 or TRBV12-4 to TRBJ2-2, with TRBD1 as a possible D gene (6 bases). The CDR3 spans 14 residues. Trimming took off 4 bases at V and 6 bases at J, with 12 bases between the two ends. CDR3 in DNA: TGTGCCAGCAGTTCCGGACAGTGGGCCGGGGAGCTGTTTTTT. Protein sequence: CASSSGQWAGELFF.

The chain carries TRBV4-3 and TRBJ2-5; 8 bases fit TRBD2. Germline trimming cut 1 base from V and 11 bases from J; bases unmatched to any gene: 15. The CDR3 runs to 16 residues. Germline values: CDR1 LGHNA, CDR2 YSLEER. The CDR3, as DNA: TGCGCCAGCAGCCAAGGTGGTAGAGCGGGGGCGGATGAGCAGTACTTC. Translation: CASSQGGRAGADEQYF.

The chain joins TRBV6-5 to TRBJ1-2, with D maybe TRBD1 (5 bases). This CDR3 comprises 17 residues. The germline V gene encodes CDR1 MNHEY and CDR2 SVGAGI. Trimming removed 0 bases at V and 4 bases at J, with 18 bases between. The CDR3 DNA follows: TGTGCCAGCAGTTACTCGAACGCGGGGGGAACGGGCTATGGCTACACCTTC. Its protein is CASSYSNAGGTGYGYTF.

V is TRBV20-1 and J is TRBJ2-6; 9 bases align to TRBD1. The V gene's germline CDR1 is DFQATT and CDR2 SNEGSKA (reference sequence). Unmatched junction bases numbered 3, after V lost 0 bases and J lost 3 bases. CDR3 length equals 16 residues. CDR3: CSARENRGRGANVLTF. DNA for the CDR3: TGCAGTGCTAGAGAGAACAGGGGGCGTGGGGCCAACGTCCTGACTTTC.

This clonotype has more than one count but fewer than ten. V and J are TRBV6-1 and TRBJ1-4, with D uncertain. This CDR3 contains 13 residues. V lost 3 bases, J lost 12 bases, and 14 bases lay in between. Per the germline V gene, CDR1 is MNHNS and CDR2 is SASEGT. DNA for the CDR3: TGTGCCAGCAGTGACGGATTTCGTTCGGAACTGTTTTTT. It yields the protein CASSDGFRSELFF.

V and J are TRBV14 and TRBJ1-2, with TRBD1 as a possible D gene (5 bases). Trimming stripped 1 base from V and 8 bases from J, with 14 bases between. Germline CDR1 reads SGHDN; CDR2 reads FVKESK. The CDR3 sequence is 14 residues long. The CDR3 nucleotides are TGTGCCAGCAGCCAAGGATCAGGGTGGAAAGGCTACACCTTC. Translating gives CASSQGSGWKGYTF.

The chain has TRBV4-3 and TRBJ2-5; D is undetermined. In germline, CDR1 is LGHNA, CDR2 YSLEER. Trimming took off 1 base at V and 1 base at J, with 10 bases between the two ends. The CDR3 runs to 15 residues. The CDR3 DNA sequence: TGCGCCAGCAGCCAAGTCTTGCATCCCCAAGAGACCCAGTACTTC. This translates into CASSQVLHPQETQYF.

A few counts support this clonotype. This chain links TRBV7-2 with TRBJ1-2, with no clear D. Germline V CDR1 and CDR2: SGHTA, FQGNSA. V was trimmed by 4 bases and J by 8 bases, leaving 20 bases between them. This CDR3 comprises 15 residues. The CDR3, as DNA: TGTGCCAGCAGCTCCAACCCAGTACGCAGGACGGGCTACACCTTC. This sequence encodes CASSSNPVRRTGYTF.

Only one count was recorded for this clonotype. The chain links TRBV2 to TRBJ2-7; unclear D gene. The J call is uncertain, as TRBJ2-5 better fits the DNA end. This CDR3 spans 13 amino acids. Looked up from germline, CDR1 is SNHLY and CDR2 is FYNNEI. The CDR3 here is CASSDGILGTQYF. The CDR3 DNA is TGTGCCAGCAGTGATGGCATCCTCGGGACCCAGTACTTC.

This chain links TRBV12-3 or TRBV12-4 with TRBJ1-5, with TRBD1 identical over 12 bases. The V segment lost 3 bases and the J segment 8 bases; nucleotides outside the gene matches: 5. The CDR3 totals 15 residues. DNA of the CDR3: TGTGCCAGCAGTTTTGGGACAGGGGGCTCGGAGCCCCAGCATTTT. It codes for CASSFGTGGSEPQHF.

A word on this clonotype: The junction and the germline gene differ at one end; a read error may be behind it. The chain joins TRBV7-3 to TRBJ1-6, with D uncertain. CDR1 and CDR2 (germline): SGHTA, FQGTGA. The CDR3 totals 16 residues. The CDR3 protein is CASSLRAPSHNSPLHF. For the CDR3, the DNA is TGTGCCAGCAGCTTAAGAGCTCCCTCCCATAATTCACCCCTCCACTTT.

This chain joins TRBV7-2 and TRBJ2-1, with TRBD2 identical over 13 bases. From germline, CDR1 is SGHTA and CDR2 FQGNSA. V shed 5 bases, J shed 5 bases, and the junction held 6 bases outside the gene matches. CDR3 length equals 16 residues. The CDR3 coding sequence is TGTGCCAGCAGCCCTAGACTAGCGGGGGGAAACAATGAGCAGTTCTTC. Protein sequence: CASSPRLAGGNNEQFF.

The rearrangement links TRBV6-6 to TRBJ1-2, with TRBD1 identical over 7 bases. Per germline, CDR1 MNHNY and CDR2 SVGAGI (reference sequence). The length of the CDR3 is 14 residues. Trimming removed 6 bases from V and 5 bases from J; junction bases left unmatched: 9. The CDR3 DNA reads TGTGCCAGCAGACCCCAGACAGGGATTTATGGCTACACCTTC. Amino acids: CASRPQTGIYGYTF.

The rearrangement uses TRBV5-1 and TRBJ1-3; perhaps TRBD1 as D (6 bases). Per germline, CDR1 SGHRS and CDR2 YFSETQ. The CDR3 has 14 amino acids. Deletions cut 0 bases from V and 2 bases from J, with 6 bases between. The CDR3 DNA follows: TGCGCCAGCAGCTTGGCAGGGGCTGGAAACACCATATATTTT. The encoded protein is CASSLAGAGNTIYF.

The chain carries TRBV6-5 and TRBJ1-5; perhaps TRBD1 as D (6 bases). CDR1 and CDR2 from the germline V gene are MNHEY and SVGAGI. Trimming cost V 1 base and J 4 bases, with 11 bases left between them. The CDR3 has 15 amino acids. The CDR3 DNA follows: TGTGCCAGCAGTTACTTAACAGGGAGAAATCAGCCCCAGCATTTT. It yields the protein CASSYLTGRNQPQHF.

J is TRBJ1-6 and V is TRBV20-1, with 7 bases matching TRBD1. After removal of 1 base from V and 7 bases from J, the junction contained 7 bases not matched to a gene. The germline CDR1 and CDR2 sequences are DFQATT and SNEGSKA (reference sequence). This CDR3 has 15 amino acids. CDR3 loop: CSARGQGVGNSPLHF. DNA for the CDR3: TGCAGTGCTAGAGGGCAGGGGGTCGGAAATTCACCCCTCCACTTT.

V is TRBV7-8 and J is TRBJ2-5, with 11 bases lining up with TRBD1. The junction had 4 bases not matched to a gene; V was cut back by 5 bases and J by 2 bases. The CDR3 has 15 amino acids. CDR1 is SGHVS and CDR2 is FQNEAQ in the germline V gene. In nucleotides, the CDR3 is TGTGCCAGCAGCGGCCGGGACAGGGGGCAAGAGACCCAGTACTTC. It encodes CASSGRDRGQETQYF.

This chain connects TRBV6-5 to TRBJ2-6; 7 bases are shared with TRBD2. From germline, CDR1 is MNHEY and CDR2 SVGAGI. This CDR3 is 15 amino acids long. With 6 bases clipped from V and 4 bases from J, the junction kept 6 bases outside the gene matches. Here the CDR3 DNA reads TGTGCCAGCAGCCCCGGACTAGGGGGGGCCAACGTCCTGACTTTC. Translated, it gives CASSPGLGGANVLTF.

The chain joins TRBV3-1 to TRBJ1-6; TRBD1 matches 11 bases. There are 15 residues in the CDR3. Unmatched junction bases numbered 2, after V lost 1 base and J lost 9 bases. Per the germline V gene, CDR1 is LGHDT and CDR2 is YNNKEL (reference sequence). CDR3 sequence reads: CASSQGGQGGSPLHF. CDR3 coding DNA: TGTGCCAGCAGCCAAGGGGGACAGGGGGGTTCACCCCTCCACTTT.